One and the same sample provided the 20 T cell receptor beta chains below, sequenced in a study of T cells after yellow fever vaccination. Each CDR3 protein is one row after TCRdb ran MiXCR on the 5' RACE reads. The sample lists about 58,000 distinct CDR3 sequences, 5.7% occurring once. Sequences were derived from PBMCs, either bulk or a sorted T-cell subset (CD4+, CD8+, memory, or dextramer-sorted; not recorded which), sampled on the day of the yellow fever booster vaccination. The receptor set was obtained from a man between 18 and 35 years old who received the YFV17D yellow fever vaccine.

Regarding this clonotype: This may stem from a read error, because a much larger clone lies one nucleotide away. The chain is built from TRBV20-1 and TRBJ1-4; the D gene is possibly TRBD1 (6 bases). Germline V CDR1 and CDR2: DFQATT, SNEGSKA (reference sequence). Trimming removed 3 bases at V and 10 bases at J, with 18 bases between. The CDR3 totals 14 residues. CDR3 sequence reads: CSASDVLGGVKLFF. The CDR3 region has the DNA TGCAGTGCTAGTGATGTCCTAGGGGGTGTAAAACTGTTTTTT.

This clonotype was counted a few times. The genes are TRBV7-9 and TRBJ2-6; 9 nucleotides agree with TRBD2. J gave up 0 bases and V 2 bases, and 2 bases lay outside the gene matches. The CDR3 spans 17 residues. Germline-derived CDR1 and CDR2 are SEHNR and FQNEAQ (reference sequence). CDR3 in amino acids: CASSLTSGPSGANVLTF. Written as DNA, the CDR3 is TGTGCCAGCAGCTTAACTAGCGGGCCCTCTGGGGCCAACGTCCTGACTTTC. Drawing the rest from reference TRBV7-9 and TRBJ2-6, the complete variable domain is DTGVSQNPRHKITKRGQNVTFRCDPISEHNRLYWYRQTLGQGPEFLTYFQNEAQLEKSRLLSDRFSAERPKGSFSTLEIQRTEQGDSAMYLCASSLTSGPSGANVLTFGAGSRLTVL.

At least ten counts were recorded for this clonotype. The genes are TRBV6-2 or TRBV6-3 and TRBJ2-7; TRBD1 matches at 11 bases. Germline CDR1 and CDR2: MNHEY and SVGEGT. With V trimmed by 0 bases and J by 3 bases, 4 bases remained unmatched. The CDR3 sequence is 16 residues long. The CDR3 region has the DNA TGTGCCAGCAGTTACTCGTCCGGGACAGGGGGCTACGAGCAGTACGTC. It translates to CASSYSSGTGGYEQYV.

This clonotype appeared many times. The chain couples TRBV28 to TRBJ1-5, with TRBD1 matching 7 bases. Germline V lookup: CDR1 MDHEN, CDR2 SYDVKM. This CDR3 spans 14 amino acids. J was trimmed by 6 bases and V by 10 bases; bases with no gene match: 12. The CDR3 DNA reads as TGTGCCATCTCGAAGGGGGCTCCGGTTCAGCCCCAGCATTTT. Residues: CAISKGAPVQPQHF.

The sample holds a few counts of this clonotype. CDR3 in amino acids: CASSFLIPVQETQYF. CDR3 DNA: TGCGCCAGCAGCTTCTTAATCCCGGTCCAAGAGACCCAGTACTTC. The chain uses TRBV5-1 and TRBJ2-5; the D is unclear. V gave up 2 bases and J gave up 1 base, with 12 bases separating them. Germline CDR1 and CDR2: SGHRS and YFSETQ. This CDR3 has 15 amino acids.

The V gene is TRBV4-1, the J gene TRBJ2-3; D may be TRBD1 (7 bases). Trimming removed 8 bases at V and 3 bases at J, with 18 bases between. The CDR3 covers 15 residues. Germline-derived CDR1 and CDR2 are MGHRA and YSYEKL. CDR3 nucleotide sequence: TGCGCCAGCGAGCTCGGGCAGGGGGGAACAGATACGCAGTATTTT. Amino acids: CASELGQGGTDTQYF.

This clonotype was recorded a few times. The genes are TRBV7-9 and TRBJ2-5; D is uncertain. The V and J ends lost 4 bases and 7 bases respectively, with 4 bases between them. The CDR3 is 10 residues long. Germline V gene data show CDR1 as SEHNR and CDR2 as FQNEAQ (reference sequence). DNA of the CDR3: TGTGCCAGCAGCTCTGCGACCCAGTACTTC. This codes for CASSSATQYF.

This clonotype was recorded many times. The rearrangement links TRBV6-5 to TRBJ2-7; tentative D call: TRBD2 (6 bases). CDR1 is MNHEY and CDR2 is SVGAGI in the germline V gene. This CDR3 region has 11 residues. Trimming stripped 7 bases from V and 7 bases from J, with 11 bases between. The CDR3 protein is CASTQGREQYF. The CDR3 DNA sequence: TGTGCCAGCACCCAAGGGAGGGAGCAGTACTTC.

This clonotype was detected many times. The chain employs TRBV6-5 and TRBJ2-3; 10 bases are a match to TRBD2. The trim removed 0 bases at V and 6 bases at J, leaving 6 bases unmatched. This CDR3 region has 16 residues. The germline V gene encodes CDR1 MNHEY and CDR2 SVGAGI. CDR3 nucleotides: TGTGCCAGCAGTTACTCACTAGCGGGGCTTCGGGATACGCAGTATTTT. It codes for CASSYSLAGLRDTQYF.

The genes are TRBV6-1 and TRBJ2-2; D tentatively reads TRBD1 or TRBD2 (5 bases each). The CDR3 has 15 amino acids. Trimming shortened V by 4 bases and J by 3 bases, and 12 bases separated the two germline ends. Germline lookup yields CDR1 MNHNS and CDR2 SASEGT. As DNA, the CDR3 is TGTGCCAGCAGTGTAGGGACGGGGCACACCGGGGAGCTGTTTTTT. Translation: CASSVGTGHTGELFF.

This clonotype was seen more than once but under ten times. The chain's CDR3 is CASSATGTHYYEQYV. DNA for the CDR3: TGTGCCAGCAGCGCAACAGGGACCCACTACTACGAGCAGTACGTC. The chain has TRBV6-1 and TRBJ2-7; maybe TRBD1 (6 bases). This CDR3 is 15 amino acids long. Germline lookup yields CDR1 MNHNS and CDR2 SASEGT. V gave up 6 bases and J gave up 3 bases, with 18 bases separating them.

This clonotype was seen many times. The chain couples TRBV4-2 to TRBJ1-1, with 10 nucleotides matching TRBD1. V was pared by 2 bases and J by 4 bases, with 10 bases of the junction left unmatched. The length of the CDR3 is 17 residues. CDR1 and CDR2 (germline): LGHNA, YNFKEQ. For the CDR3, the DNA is TGTGCCAGCAGCCAATGGCTGACAGGGGGCGCAGGCACTGAAGCTTTCTTT. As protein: CASSQWLTGGAGTEAFF.

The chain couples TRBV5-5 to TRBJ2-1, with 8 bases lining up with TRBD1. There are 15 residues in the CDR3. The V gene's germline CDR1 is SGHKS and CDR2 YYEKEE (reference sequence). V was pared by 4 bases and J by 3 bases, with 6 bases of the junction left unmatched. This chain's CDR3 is CASSPRQGNYNEQFF. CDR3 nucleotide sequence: TGTGCCAGCAGCCCCCGACAGGGGAACTACAATGAGCAGTTCTTC. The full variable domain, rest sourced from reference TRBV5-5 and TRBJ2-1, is DAGVTQSPTHLIKTRGQQVTLRCSPISGHKSVSWYQQVLGQGPQFIFQYYEKEERGRGNFPDRFSARQFPNYSSELNVNALLLGDSALYLCASSPRQGNYNEQFFGPGTRLTVL.

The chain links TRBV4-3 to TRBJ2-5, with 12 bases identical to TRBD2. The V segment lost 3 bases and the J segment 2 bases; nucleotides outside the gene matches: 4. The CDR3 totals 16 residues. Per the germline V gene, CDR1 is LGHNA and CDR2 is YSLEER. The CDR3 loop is CASSQGTSGFQETQYF. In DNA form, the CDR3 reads TGCGCCAGCAGCCAGGGGACTAGCGGGTTTCAAGAGACCCAGTACTTC.

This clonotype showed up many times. Here the CDR3 DNA reads TGTGCCAGCAGCTTGCCCGGGACAGGGTATGAAAAACTGTTTTTT. Its protein product is CASSLPGTGYEKLFF. This chain connects TRBV7-9 to TRBJ1-4, with 9 bases lining up with TRBD1. The trim removed 3 bases at V and 6 bases at J, leaving 5 bases unmatched. CDR3 length: 15 amino acids. CDR1 and CDR2 from the germline V gene are SEHNR and FQNEAQ (reference sequence).

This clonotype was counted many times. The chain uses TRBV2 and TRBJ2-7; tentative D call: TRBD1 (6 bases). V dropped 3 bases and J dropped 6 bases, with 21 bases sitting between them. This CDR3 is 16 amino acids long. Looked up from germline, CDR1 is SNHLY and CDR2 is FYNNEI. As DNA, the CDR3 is TGTGCCAGCAGTGACGGGCCGGGACAACTAACTCCCGAGCAGTACGTC. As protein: CASSDGPGQLTPEQYV.

As DNA, the CDR3 is TGTGCCAGCAGGTCGGACAGGGAAAGTTCACCCCTCCACTTT. This codes for CASRSDRESSPLHF. This chain uses TRBV5-6 with TRBJ1-6; 8 positions match TRBD1. The CDR3 is 14 amino acids. Trimming cost V 5 bases and J 9 bases; bases outside gene matches: 7. Germline assignment: CDR1 SGHDT and CDR2 YYEEEE.

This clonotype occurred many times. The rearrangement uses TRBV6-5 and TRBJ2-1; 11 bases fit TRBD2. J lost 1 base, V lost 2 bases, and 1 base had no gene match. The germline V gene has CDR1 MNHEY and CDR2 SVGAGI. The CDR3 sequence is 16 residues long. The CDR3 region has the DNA TGTGCCAGCAGTTACGTAGCGGGGGGGTCCTACAATGAGCAGTTCTTC. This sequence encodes CASSYVAGGSYNEQFF.

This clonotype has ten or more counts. CDR3 residues: CASSTRSALVYNEQFF. In DNA form, the CDR3 reads TGTGCCAGCAGTACCAGATCGGCCCTAGTCTACAATGAGCAGTTCTTC. V and J are TRBV6-6 and TRBJ2-1; no reliable D call. Germline CDR1 and CDR2: MNHNY and SVGAGI (reference sequence). The germline V and J ends were trimmed by 5 bases and 3 bases, with 17 bases remaining between them. This CDR3 region has 16 residues.

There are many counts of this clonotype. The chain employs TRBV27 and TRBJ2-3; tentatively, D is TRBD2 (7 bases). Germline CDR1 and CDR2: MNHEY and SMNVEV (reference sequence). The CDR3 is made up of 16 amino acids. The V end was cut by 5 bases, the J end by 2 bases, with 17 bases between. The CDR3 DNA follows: TGTGCCAGCAGTGGCTCCCTTGCGGGGGCCACAGATACGCAGTATTTT. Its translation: CASSGSLAGATDTQYF.